This T cell receptor (beta chain) originates from a study of blood T cell repertoires in COVID-19. On the study more broadly: Acute-phase and convalescent COVID-19 samples originated in the United States, Italy and Spain. T cells, B-cell-depleted T cells, or PBMCs provided the cDNA or gDNA that served as material.

CDR1 and CDR2 (germline): SGHNT, YYREEE (reference sequence). Trimming took off 4 bases at V and 2 bases at J, with 15 bases between the two ends. This CDR3 contains 15 residues. In the original analysis: The authors estimated nucleated cell counts from reference gene primer amplification. This table comes from immunoSEQ multiplex PCR, and its TCRdb copy is limited to in-frame clones, with some not included. V and J calls and clone size are as listed in that table; D and trimming were resolved from the DNA. The table has 100,000 to 150,000 clones, roughly 86% seen once. Patients from Seattle were sampled longitudinally, starting during active infection.

The chain combines TRBV5-4 with TRBJ2-5, with D maybe TRBD2 (6 bases). Sequencing used peripheral blood. The origin of this receptor is a woman aged 70-85 years with COVID-19, enrolled during active disease. CDR3 loop: CASSRAGREQETQYF. The CDR3 DNA sequence: TGTGCCAGCAGCCGGGCGGGGCGCGAACAAGAGACCCAGTACTTC.